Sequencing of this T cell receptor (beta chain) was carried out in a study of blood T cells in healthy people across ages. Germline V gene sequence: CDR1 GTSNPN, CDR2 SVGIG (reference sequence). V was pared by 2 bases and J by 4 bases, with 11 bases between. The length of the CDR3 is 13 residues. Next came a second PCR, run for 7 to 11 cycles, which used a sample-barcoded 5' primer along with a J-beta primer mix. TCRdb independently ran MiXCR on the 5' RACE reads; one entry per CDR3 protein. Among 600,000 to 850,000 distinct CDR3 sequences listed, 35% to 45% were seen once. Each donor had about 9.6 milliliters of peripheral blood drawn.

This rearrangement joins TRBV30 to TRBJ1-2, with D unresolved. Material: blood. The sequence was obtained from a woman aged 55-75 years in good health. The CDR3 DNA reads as TGTGCCTGGAGTCTGGGAGGGTCCTATGGCTACACCTTC. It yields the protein CAWSLGGSYGYTF.